This TCR beta chain was found in a study of T cells after somatic rescue of genetic block. Assay: immunoSEQ multiplex PCR; the TCRdb copy retains only in-frame clones and omits some. Found here are approximately 78,000 clones, approximately 90% of them singletons; the top ten hold approximately 3%. The germline V gene encodes CDR1 MNHEY and CDR2 SVGAGI. Trimming cost V 8 bases and J 1 base, with 15 bases left between them. The length of the CDR3 is 15 residues. The material sequenced was peripheral blood mononuclear cells (PBMCs). The source of this sequence is a young man. V and J are TRBV6-5 and TRBJ1-5, with no clear D. The chain's CDR3 is CASAALGGSNQPQHF. The CDR3 DNA reads TGTGCCAGCGCCGCGCTGGGAGGAAGCAATCAGCCCCAGCATTTT.